These T cell receptor beta chains were read from a single sample in a study of cytomegalovirus exposure and HLA in healthy donors. Some clones are missing from TCRdb's copy, which holds only in-frame ones; the method was immunoSEQ multiplex PCR. The sample lists fewer than 200,000 clones; about 83% were seen once. Sequenced input: PBMCs. The receptors shown here come from a man aged 40-49 years in good health and CMV-seropositive. Each CDR3 is given with its conserved first and last residue. A D gene is named only where the DNA matches it firmly. Some rows have no size entry. The others give once, few or many, or a class for an expanded clone.

j_call d_call v_call clone_size cdr3_aa cdr3_nt
TRBJ2-7 TRBD1 TRBV5-1 - CASSLGDTGTGQLYEQYF TGCGCCAGCAGCTTGGGGGATACCGGGACAGGGCAGCTCTACGAGCAGTACTTC
TRBJ2-4 - TRBV5-4 few CASSTSGGGAKNSQYF TGTGCCAGCAGTACCTCCGGGGGAGGAGCCAAAAACAGTCAGTACTTC
TRBJ2-4 TRBD2 TRBV6-1 - CASSEYSGGPLAKNIQYF TGTGCCAGCAGTGAATATTCGGGGGGGCCTCTAGCCAAAAACATTCAGTACTTC
TRBJ1-2 - TRBV7-2 - CASSPDPGTRSSYGYTF TGTGCCAGCAGCCCCGACCCTGGGACTCGAAGTTCCTATGGCTACACCTTC
TRBJ2-6 - TRBV29-1 - CSVVEQAISGANVLTF TGCAGCGTTGTGGAACAGGCTATCTCTGGGGCCAACGTCCTGACTTTC
TRBJ1-2 - TRBV7-9 - CASSFPGGAYGYTF TGTGCCAGCAGTTTTCCGGGGGGGGCTTATGGCTACACCTTC
TRBJ2-5 - TRBV28 - CASSPIMGSGGYQETQYF TGTGCCAGCAGTCCTATCATGGGTTCGGGGGGCTACCAAGAGACCCAGTACTTC
TRBJ2-3 TRBD1 TRBV28 few CASGGQGNTDTQYF TGTGCCAGCGGCGGACAGGGGAACACAGATACGCAGTATTTT
TRBJ2-3 - TRBV18 - CASSPGRESSTDTQYF TGTGCCAGCTCACCAGGCCGGGAGTCTAGCACAGATACGCAGTATTTT
TRBJ1-4 TRBD1 TRBV7-2 - CASSSMRQGHIATNEKLFF TGTGCCAGCAGCTCTATGCGACAGGGACACATTGCAACTAATGAAAAACTGTTTTTT
TRBJ2-7 TRBD2 TRBV19 - CASSGTSGSYEQYF TGTGCCAGTAGTGGGACTAGCGGGAGTTACGAGCAGTACTTC
TRBJ2-3 - TRBV5-1 - CASSSLDTQYF TGCGCCAGCAGCTCTTTAGATACGCAGTATTTT
TRBJ2-7 - TRBV6-1 - CASSEARLYEQYF TGTGCCAGCAGTGAAGCGCGTCTGTACGAGCAGTACTTC
TRBJ2-2 - TRBV4-1 - CASSQEELPLRVGELFF TGCGCCAGCAGCCAAGAGGAACTACCTTTAAGAGTCGGGGAGCTGTTTTTT
TRBJ1-1 - TRBV19 - CASSIDGGRNTEAFF TGTGCCAGTAGTATAGACGGGGGGCGCAACACTGAAGCTTTCTTT
TRBJ2-7 - TRBV28 once CASSPLWGSGYEQYF TGTGCCAGCAGCCCCCTTTGGGGTTCGGGGTACGAGCAGTACTTC
TRBJ2-6 - TRBV4-1 - CASSQETGSGANVLTF TGCGCCAGCAGCCAAGAGACAGGCTCTGGGGCCAACGTCCTGACTTTC
TRBJ2-1 TRBD2 TRBV27 - CASSLSFWGRENEQFF TGTGCCAGCAGTTTAAGTTTCTGGGGGAGGGAGAATGAGCAGTTCTTC
TRBJ1-1 TRBD1 TRBV7-9 - CASSSDRDTEAFF TGTGCCAGCAGCTCAGACAGGGACACTGAAGCTTTCTTT
TRBJ1-4 - TRBV2 - CASRVQGSNEKLFF TGTGCCAGCAGGGTACAGGGATCTAATGAAAAACTGTTTTTT
TRBJ2-5 TRBD2 TRBV9 - CASSVVGQERGSGETQYF TGTGCCAGCAGCGTAGTAGGGCAGGAGCGCGGGAGTGGGGAGACCCAGTACTTC
TRBJ2-7 TRBD1 TRBV28 - CASSPVGTGYEQYF TGTGCCAGCAGCCCAGTCGGGACAGGGTACGAGCAGTACTTC
TRBJ2-7 TRBD1 TRBV6-5 - CASSSPGQAPYEQYF TGTGCCAGCAGTTCCCCGGGACAGGCGCCCTACGAGCAGTACTTC
TRBJ2-4 - TRBV4-2 - CASSQDWGLTKNIQYF TGTGCCAGCAGCCAAGATTGGGGACTCACCAAAAACATTCAGTACTTC
TRBJ1-3 - TRBV5-4 - CASSLGAGFRDTIYF TGTGCCAGCAGCTTGGGAGCAGGGTTTCGAGACACCATATATTTT
TRBJ1-2 - TRBV30 - CAWSLRVPYQGYTF TGTGCCTGGAGTCTCCGGGTCCCTTACCAAGGCTACACCTTC
TRBJ1-1 - TRBV4-2 - CASSQTTGTEAFF TGTGCCAGCAGCCAAACCACAGGGACTGAAGCTTTCTTT
TRBJ2-1 - TRBV9 once CASSVAQGEQGEQFF TGTGCCAGCAGCGTAGCGCAGGGTGAACAGGGTGAGCAGTTCTTC
TRBJ2-5 - TRBV7-9 - CASSLSDAATYQETQYF TGTGCCAGCAGCTTGAGCGATGCGGCCACGTACCAAGAGACCCAGTACTTC
TRBJ1-2 - TRBV21-1 - CASSNWGVECYGYTF TGTGCCAGCAGCAATTGGGGGGTCGAGTGTTATGGCTACACCTTC
TRBJ1-1 TRBD1 TRBV5-1 - CASSLASLQGAVRLGTEAFF TGCGCCAGCAGCTTGGCGTCTCTCCAGGGGGCCGTCCGGTTAGGGACTGAAGCTTTCTTT
TRBJ1-1 - TRBV28 - CASSLGQKAFF TGTGCCAGCAGTTTAGGGCAGAAAGCTTTCTTT
TRBJ1-5 TRBD1 TRBV27 - CASSYTGVQPQHF TGTGCCAGCAGTTACACAGGGGTTCAGCCCCAGCATTTT
TRBJ2-7 TRBD2 TRBV10-3 - CAMGLAGDEQYF TGTGCCATGGGACTAGCGGGTGACGAGCAGTACTTC
TRBJ2-1 - TRBV11-2 - CASSLKRSVGEQFF TGTGCCAGCAGCTTAAAGCGGTCGGTGGGTGAGCAGTTCTTC
TRBJ2-2 - TRBV6-1 - CASILGQGIPGELFF TGTGCCAGCATTCTTGGGCAAGGTATACCCGGGGAGCTGTTTTTT
TRBJ1-2 TRBD1 TRBV6-5 once CASSTGTVYGYTF TGTGCCAGCAGTACCGGGACAGTCTATGGCTACACCTTC
TRBJ2-5 TRBD1 TRBV2 - CASSKDRAQTQYF TGTGCCAGCAGTAAAGACAGGGCGCAGACCCAGTACTTC
TRBJ1-2 - TRBV19 - CASNGGNYGYTF TGTGCCAGTAATGGAGGAAACTATGGCTACACCTTC
TRBJ1-1 - TRBV13 - CASSPNDRLNTEAFF TGTGCCAGCAGCCCTAATGACAGGTTGAACACTGAAGCTTTCTTT
TRBJ2-6 - TRBV30 once CAWAPPAGVSGANGLTF TGTGCCTGGGCCCCGCCAGCGGGCGTCTCTGGGGCCAACGGCCTGACTTTC
TRBJ2-1 TRBD1 TRBV6-5 - CASSSTGASNNEQFF TGTGCCAGCAGCTCGACAGGGGCATCAAACAATGAGCAGTTCTTC
TRBJ2-3 - TRBV11-2 - CASSLQSRQRITDTQYF TGTGCCAGCAGCTTACAGTCACGCCAGCGAATCACAGATACGCAGTATTTT
TRBJ2-2 TRBD2 TRBV7-9 - CASSPLAGGFTGELFF TGTGCCAGCAGTCCCCTAGCGGGAGGTTTCACCGGGGAGCTGTTTTTT
TRBJ2-1 TRBD2 TRBV11-2 - CASSLGSSGRLNEQFF TGTGCCAGCAGCTTAGGATCTAGCGGGAGATTGAATGAGCAGTTCTTC
TRBJ2-7 - TRBV19 - CASSLGRGSSYEQYF TGTGCCAGTAGTTTAGGCCGCGGAAGCTCCTACGAGCAGTACTTC
TRBJ2-2 - TRBV27 once CAGSLATVNTGELFF TGTGCCGGCAGTTTGGCGACAGTCAACACCGGGGAGCTGTTTTTT
TRBJ1-1 - TRBV30 - CAGRGAFF TGTGCAGGGCGAGGGGCTTTCTTT
TRBJ1-2 - TRBV6-5 - CASSYGDYSYTF TGTGCCAGCAGTTACGGGGACTATAGCTACACCTTC
TRBJ1-1 - TRBV6-6 - CASTYRVLNTEAFF TGTGCCAGCACTTACCGGGTCTTGAACACTGAAGCTTTCTTT
TRBJ1-4 TRBD1 TRBV27 few CASSRVSGTGNEKLFF TGTGCCAGCAGTAGAGTTTCCGGGACAGGGAATGAAAAACTGTTTTTT
TRBJ2-3 - TRBV5-1 - CASSFRTDTDTQYF TGCGCCAGCAGCTTTCGCACAGACACAGATACGCAGTATTTT
TRBJ2-7 - TRBV27 - CASSSRGRGGEQYF TGTGCCAGCAGTTCCCGGGGTAGGGGGGGCGAGCAGTACTTC
TRBJ2-1 - TRBV27 - CASSLIGSVDNNEQFF TGTGCCAGCAGTTTAATAGGTAGCGTCGACAACAATGAGCAGTTCTTC
TRBJ2-3 - TRBV10-3 once CAIKQNRAGDTQYF TGTGCCATCAAACAAAACAGGGCGGGAGATACGCAGTATTTT
TRBJ2-6 - TRBV7-2 - CASSPQGANVLTF TGTGCCAGCAGCCCCCAGGGGGCCAACGTCCTGACTTTC
TRBJ2-1 TRBD2 TRBV14 - CASSHRGGRAPDEQFF TGTGCCAGCAGCCACCGAGGCGGGAGGGCCCCGGATGAGCAGTTCTTC
TRBJ1-3 TRBD1 TRBV10-3 - CAITFSTGTGNTIYF TGTGCCATCACCTTCTCGACAGGGACTGGAAACACCATATATTTT
TRBJ2-2 - TRBV30 - CAWSAGNSYTGELFF TGTGCCTGGAGTGCCGGGAACTCCTACACCGGGGAGCTGTTTTTT
TRBJ1-2 TRBD1 TRBV6-6 - CASSKETGTYGYTF TGTGCCAGCAGCAAGGAGACAGGGACCTATGGCTACACCTTC